This TCR beta chain was profiled in a study of blood T cell repertoires in COVID-19. In the study overall: Spain, Italy and the United States supplied samples that represented acute and convalescent COVID-19. PBMCs, B-cell-depleted T cells, or T cells provided the cDNA or gDNA that made up the material.

Under the authors' procedure: For nucleated cells, counts were estimated from reference gene primer amplification. Repertoires were generated with immunoSEQ multiplex PCR, while TCRdb's copy carries only in-frame clones and drops some. The V and J calls and clone size come from that table; D and trimming were worked out from the DNA. Among some 57,000 clones listed, more than 85% were seen once. This receptor was identified in a man aged 45-60 years with active COVID-19. What was sequenced was peripheral blood.

The CDR3 reads CASSPIWRARQETQYF. The CDR3 region has the DNA TGTGCCAGCAGCCCAATTTGGCGGGCCAGACAAGAGACCCAGTACTTC. The genes are TRBV7-9 and TRBJ2-5, with D possibly TRBD2 on 5 matching bases. V lost 5 bases and J 2 bases, leaving 18 bases between the germline ends. The CDR3 loop spans 16 amino acids. Germline V CDR1 and CDR2: SEHNR, FQNEAQ (reference sequence).